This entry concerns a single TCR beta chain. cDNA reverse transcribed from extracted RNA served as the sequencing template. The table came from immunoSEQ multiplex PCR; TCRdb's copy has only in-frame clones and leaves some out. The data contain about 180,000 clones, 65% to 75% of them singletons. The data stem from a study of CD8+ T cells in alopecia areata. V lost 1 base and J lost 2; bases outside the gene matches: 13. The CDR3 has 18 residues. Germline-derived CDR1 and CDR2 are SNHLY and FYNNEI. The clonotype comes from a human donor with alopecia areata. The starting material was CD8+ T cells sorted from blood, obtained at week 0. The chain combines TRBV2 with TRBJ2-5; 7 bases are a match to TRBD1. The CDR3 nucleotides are TGTGCCAGCAGTGAAGAGGGCCCCGACAGGGCCAAACAAGAGACCCAGTACTTC. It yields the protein CASSEEGPDRAKQETQYF. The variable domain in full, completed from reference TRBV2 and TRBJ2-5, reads EPEVTQTPSHQVTQMGQEVILRCVPISNHLYFYWYRQILGQKVEFLVSFYNNEISEKSEIFDDQFSVERPDGSNFTLKIRSTKLEDSAMYFCASSEEGPDRAKQETQYFGPGTRLLVL.